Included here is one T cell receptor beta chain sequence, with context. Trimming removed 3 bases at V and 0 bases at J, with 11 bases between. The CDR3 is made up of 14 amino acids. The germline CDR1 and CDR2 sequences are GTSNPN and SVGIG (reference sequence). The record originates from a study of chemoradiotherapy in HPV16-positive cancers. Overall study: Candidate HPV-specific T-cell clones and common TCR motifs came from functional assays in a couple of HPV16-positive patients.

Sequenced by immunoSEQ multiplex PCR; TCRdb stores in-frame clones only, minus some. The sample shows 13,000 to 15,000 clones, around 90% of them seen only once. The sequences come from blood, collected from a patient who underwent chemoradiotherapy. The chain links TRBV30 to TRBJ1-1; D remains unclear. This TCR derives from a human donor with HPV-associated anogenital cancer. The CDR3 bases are TGTGCCTGGAGCAAAACCCACCTGAACACTGAAGCTTTCTTT. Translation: CAWSKTHLNTEAFF.